The 4 T cell receptor beta chains reported below all come from one sample, sequenced in a study of early T cells in non-severe SARS-CoV-2 infection. In TCRdb, the 5' RACE reads were re-called with MiXCR into one record per CDR3 protein. The sample lists about 94,000 distinct CDR3 sequences; approximately 13% were seen once. Sequences were obtained from whole blood. The receptors shown here come from an adult who was a healthcare worker with PCR-confirmed SARS-CoV-2 infection or an uninfected control (not recorded which).

The table lists this clonotype with many counts. The chain is built from TRBV7-6 and TRBJ1-5; D call uncertain. The CDR3 sequence is 13 residues long. Germline V gene data show CDR1 as SGHVS and CDR2 as FNYEAQ. Trimming removed 0 bases at V and 6 bases at J, with 6 bases between. The CDR3 DNA sequence: TGTGCCAGCAGCTTAGCCGTGGGTCAGCCCCAGCATTTT. Translation: CASSLAVGQPQHF.

The chain has TRBV20-1 and TRBJ2-1; D call uncertain. Per the germline V gene, CDR1 is DFQATT and CDR2 is SNEGSKA (reference sequence). The length of the CDR3 is 12 residues. The V and J ends lost 2 bases and 9 bases respectively, with 11 bases between them. The CDR3 loop reads CSARLGMLEQFF. In DNA form, the CDR3 reads TGCAGTGCTAGATTGGGGATGCTTGAGCAGTTCTTC.

The gene calls are TRBV5-1 and TRBJ2-4; no reliable D call. CDR1 and CDR2 from the germline V gene are SGHRS and YFSETQ. The CDR3 loop spans 14 amino acids. Trimming took off 0 bases at V and 5 bases at J, with 9 bases between the two ends. In DNA form, the CDR3 reads TGCGCCAGCAGCTTGGTGGGCAGCCAAAACATTCAGTACTTC. Translating gives CASSLVGSQNIQYF. The complete variable domain, with remaining parts taken from reference TRBV5-1 and TRBJ2-4, reads KAGVTQTPRYLIKTRGQQVTLSCSPISGHRSVSWYQQTPGQGLQFLFEYFSETQRNKGNFPGRFSGRQFSNSRSEMNVSTLELGDSALYLCASSLVGSQNIQYFGAGTRLSVL.

V gene TRBV27 combines with J gene TRBJ2-3; TRBD2 agrees at 7 bases. The CDR3 runs 13 residues. CDR1 and CDR2 (germline): MNHEY, SMNVEV (reference sequence). The J segment lost 4 bases and the V segment lost 2 bases, leaving 0 bases of the junction unmatched. The CDR3 sequence: CASSLAGADTQYF. In DNA, the CDR3 is TGTGCCAGCAGTTTAGCGGGGGCAGATACGCAGTATTTT.